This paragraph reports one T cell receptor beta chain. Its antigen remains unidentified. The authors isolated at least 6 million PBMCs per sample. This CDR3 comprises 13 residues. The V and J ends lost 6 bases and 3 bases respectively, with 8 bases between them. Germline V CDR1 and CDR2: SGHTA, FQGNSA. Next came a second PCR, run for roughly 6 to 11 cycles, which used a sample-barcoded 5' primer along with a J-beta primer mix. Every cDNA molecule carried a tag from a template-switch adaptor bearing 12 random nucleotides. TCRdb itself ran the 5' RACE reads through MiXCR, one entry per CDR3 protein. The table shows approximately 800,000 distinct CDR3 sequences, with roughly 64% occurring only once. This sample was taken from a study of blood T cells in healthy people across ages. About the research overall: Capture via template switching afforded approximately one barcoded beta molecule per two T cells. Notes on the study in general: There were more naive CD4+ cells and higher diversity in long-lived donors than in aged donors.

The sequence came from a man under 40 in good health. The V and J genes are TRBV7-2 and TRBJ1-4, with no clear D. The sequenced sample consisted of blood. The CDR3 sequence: CASRIAPNEKLFF. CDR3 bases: TGTGCCAGCAGAATAGCCCCTAATGAAAAACTGTTTTTT.